The TCR beta chain described here comes from a study of cytotoxic CD8 clonotypes in ibrutinib-treated CLL. As for the study in general: Among responders, around 24 were partial and 2 complete; after median around 68 months, roughly 14 stayed remitted and 12 progressed.

This clone has a handful of counts. Its antigen is currently unknown. The table came from immunoSEQ multiplex PCR; TCRdb's copy has only in-frame clones and leaves some out. The repertoire has approximately 13,000 clones, roughly 70% of them found once; the top ten carry 5.4%. Findings and limits, study-wide: At baseline, clonality was higher than in age-matched healthy donors and correlated with CD8+ counts.

As input for TCR beta libraries, approximately 2.1 micrograms of genomic DNA came from cryopreserved PBMCs. Germline V gene data show CDR1 as SEHNR and CDR2 as FQNEAQ (reference sequence). The CDR3 consists of 16 residues. After removal of 4 bases from V and 5 bases from J, the junction contained 8 bases not matched to a gene. The rearrangement joins TRBV7-9 to TRBJ2-5; TRBD2 aligns across 12 bases. The specimen comprised PBMCs, sampled before ibrutinib treatment. The source is a human donor with chronic lymphocytic leukemia. The CDR3 DNA reads as TGTGCCAGCAGCTCCAGACTAGCGGGAGTGGGGGAGACCCAGTACTTC. Protein sequence: CASSSRLAGVGETQYF.